This T cell receptor beta chain was found in a study of beta chain features in type 1 diabetes (dated by TCRdb to the late 2010s). For context, the study as a whole: Mean age, gender distribution, total cell number and subset yield were not different between patients and healthy donors. A total of about 100,000,000 sorted cells were examined across all samples, and RNA yield correlated strongly with the number of cells per subset. In the study, recently diagnosed type 1 diabetes patients and matched healthy donors were compared on the TCRB repertoires of their sorted circulating CD4+ T cell subsets. Regulatory and stem cell-like memory subsets were obtained from only 8 patients and about 8 healthy donors, while naive and central memory subsets were obtained from all 30 or so donors.

The entire amount of isolated RNA was reverse transcribed using the High Capacity cDNA Reverse Transcription Kit, so the sequenced TCRB transcripts were expressed ones. Deep immunoSEQ sequencing was performed on naive, central memory and regulatory T cell samples, with an average of around 3.4 million total reads per sample. Sorted cells were lysed in RLT buffer, and RNA was extracted using DNase-treated RNeasy Micro or Mini kits according to cell number. Each cell subset was processed separately to prevent cross-contamination, with patient and healthy donor samples processed together. The immunoSEQ multiplex PCR was used to amplify TCRB sequences from cDNA, yielding 87-bp fragments that span the CDR3 region. Amplicons were sequenced on the Illumina HiSeq platform. In the original analysis: Synthetic template baselines were used to correct PCR bias computationally, reads within Hamming distance 2 were collapsed together, and singletons that could not be merged were discarded. Reads were aligned to IMGT to assign V, D and J genes, CDR3 length, and insertions or deletions at six rearrangement sites. Within each subset, clonotype counts were normalized to sorted cell number, after which true diversity and Gini coefficients were computed with the tcR R package. Repertoire sharing was quantified using the overlap coefficient calculated on TCRB nucleotide sequences. Out-of-frame TCRB sequences from naive cells were analyzed as a proxy for the pre-selection repertoire. As stored in TCRdb, this immuneACCESS dataset retains in-frame rearrangements with V and J assigned. A fraction of the clones does not appear; measured against another copy, unresolved V genes explain less than half of the discrepancy, and the remainder lacks a known reason. V and J calls and clone size follow that table, whereas D and trimming were derived from the DNA. For this sample there are 600,000 or so clones; roughly 12% appear just once. The ten largest clonotypes hold more than 0.095% of the sample.

From its cysteine to its phenylalanine, the CDR3 spans 18 amino acids. Just CDR3 DNA is preserved here, 54 bases in frame from base 1. In the germline V gene (reference sequence), CDR1 corresponds to MNHEY and CDR2 to SMNVEV. For this chain, trimming is 3 bases at the V end and 3 bases at the J end, and the number of junction bases without a gene match is 10. From each donor, a single peripheral blood sample of about 100 mL on average was drawn into heparinised tubes. A BD FACSAria II was used to sort naive, central memory, regulatory and stem cell-like memory CD4+ T cells with a panel that included CD45RO, CCR7, CD25, CD127, CD95 and CD27. Purity was above 95% for every sorted population. PBMCs were isolated right away by Lymphoprep density gradient centrifugation and were stained directly, without culture. So that batch effects would be minimized, each experiment stained and sorted samples in pairs, pairing one healthy donor with one patient.

Comment on this clone: The clone's antigen remains unknown. The sample holds no much larger clone one base away, and base qualities are not on file.

Here is what the overall study found, with its caveats: Naive, central memory and regulatory TCRB repertoires appeared more similar among patients than among healthy donors. Only small numbers of individuals were included in the HLA sub-analyses, which left unresolved whether HLA type had any influence on TCRB rearrangement. Type 1 diabetes patients showed a moderate but significant shortening of TCRB CDR3 length in all four CD4+ subsets. Because cDNA was sequenced instead of genomic DNA, highly expressing activated cells could be over-represented, though the groups showed no difference in activation or CD3 levels. PCR may preferentially amplify shorter templates, but because patient and control samples were amplified and corrected together, any resulting skew would affect both groups equally. Fewer insertions and more nucleotide deletions at VDJ recombination sites were observed in patients with type 1 diabetes, implying thymic rearrangement abnormalities.

Recombination linked TRBV27 to TRBJ1-5; TRBD1 matches 11 bases in the middle. Sequencing was performed on naive CD4+ T cells from blood. The cell subset or site label corresponds to: true naive CD4+ T cells. The sequence derives from a man aged 30 to 45 with type 1 diabetes. The DNA sequence is given as TGTGCCAGCAGTTTTTGGACAGGGGGCGCCGGAGTCAATCAGCCCCAGCATTTT. The resulting protein is CASSFWTGGAGVNQPQHF.